This is a list of T cell receptor beta chains from one sample in a study of early T cells in non-severe SARS-CoV-2 infection. MiXCR, run by TCRdb on the 5' RACE reads, gives a single entry per CDR3 protein. The data contain approximately 40,000 distinct CDR3 sequences, 8.5% to 10% of them singletons. Sequencing input: whole blood. All receptors come from an adult who was a healthcare worker with PCR-confirmed SARS-CoV-2 infection or an uninfected control (not recorded which). Both conserved end residues are part of each CDR3. The order of the fields is clone size, J gene, V gene, D gene, CDR3 DNA, CDR3 protein. A D gene is named only where the DNA matches it firmly. Clone size is not always given. Where it is, it says once, few, many or a class for expanded clones.

many TRBJ2-3 TRBV7-9 TRBD1 TGTGCCAGCAGCTTAATTGGGACAGGGGTCGGAGATACGCAGTATTTT CASSLIGTGVGDTQYF
many TRBJ2-1 TRBV7-2 . TGTGCCAGCAGCTTAGAGCGGGCCCTGGGGCAGTTCTTC CASSLERALGQFF
many TRBJ1-4 TRBV14 . TGTGCCAGCAGCCAAGATCTAGCGACCGCCAATGAAAAACTGTTTTTT CASSQDLATANEKLFF
few TRBJ2-3 TRBV7-9 . TGTGCCAGCAGCTCCGGACAGAGCACAGATACGCAGTATTTT CASSSGQSTDTQYF
many TRBJ2-7 TRBV12-3/TRBV12-4 TRBD2 TGTGCCAGCAGTCAACTAGCGGCCCGATACGAGCAGTACTTC CASSQLAARYEQYF
. TRBJ2-5 TRBV18 . TGTGCCAGCTCACCAATCCAGGGGGGTCAGGAGACCCAGTACTTC CASSPIQGGQETQYF
many TRBJ2-7 TRBV28 . TGTGCCAGCAGCACCGGGGCTTGGGGCTCCGAGCAGTACTTC CASSTGAWGSEQYF
many TRBJ2-3 TRBV20-1 . TGCAGTGCTAGCCTATCAACCCAAGGGAACACAGATACGCAGTATTTT CSASLSTQGNTDTQYF
. TRBJ2-7 TRBV13 . TGTGCCAGCAGCGCCCGGGGCGAGCAGTACTTC CASSARGEQYF
few TRBJ2-1 TRBV28 . TGTGCCAGCAGCCGGTCGACAGTTTACAATGAGCAGTTCTTC CASSRSTVYNEQFF
many TRBJ2-3 TRBV29-1 TRBD2 TGCAGCGTTTCCGGACTAGCAGGCCTCACAGATACGCAGTATTTT CSVSGLAGLTDTQYF
many TRBJ1-1 TRBV28 . TGTGCCAGCATCAAGGCCCAGGGAGACACTGAAGCTTTCTTT CASIKAQGDTEAFF
many TRBJ1-2 TRBV20-1 . TGCAGTGCCCGATTGGGATATGGCTACACCTTC CSARLGYGYTF
. TRBJ2-7 TRBV5-1 . TGCGCCAGCAGCTTGGGTCTAGCCAACCCACGCGAGCAGTACTTC CASSLGLANPREQYF
few TRBJ2-2 TRBV11-3 TRBD2 TGTGCCAGCAGCTCAAAGCGGGGGCCTAACACCGGGGAGCTGTTTTTT CASSSKRGPNTGELFF
few TRBJ2-5 TRBV5-1 . TGCGCCAGCAGCTTGGAGGGGGGACACCAAGAGACCCAGTACTTC CASSLEGGHQETQYF
many TRBJ1-6 TRBV7-2 TRBD1 TGTGCCAGCAGCTTAGTGTGGACAGGCAATTCACCCCTCCCTTTT CASSLVWTGNSPLPF
. TRBJ1-4 TRBV6-5 TRBD1 TGTGCCAGCAGTTACGAAACGACAGGGGCTCACAATGAAAAACTGTTTTTT CASSYETTGAHNEKLFF
few TRBJ2-5 TRBV11-2 . TGTGCCAGCAGCCCGCTCGCCGGGGGGCCAAGAGAGACCCAGTACTTC CASSPLAGGPRETQYF
few TRBJ2-1 TRBV11-3 . TGTGCCAGCAGCTTATCAGGGGCAGAGGAGCAGTTCTTC CASSLSGAEEQFF
many TRBJ1-1 TRBV7-6 TRBD1 TGTGCCAGCAGCTTAAGTGATGTACTTGGACAGGGGAATCTTGCCAACACTGAAGCTTTCTTT CASSLSDVLGQGNLANTEAFF
many TRBJ2-6 TRBV12-3/TRBV12-4 TRBD1 TGTGCCAGCAGTAAACCGGGACAGGGAACTCTAGGGGCCAACGTCCTGACTTTC CASSKPGQGTLGANVLTF
many TRBJ2-2 TRBV6-1 . TGTGCCAGCCACAGGGAAACCGGGGAGCTGTTTTTT CASHRETGELFF
. TRBJ1-2 TRBV29-1 . TGCAGCGTTGAAGACCCCATTGGATCTGGCTACACCTTC CSVEDPIGSGYTF
few TRBJ1-5 TRBV28 . TGTGCCAGCAGTTCCAGTCCGGGCCAAAGGCTGCATAGCAATCAGCCCCAGCATTTT CASSSSPGQRLHSNQPQHF
many TRBJ2-1 TRBV29-1 . TGCAGCGTGAGCTTAGCGGGACAGCCCTACAATGAGCAGTTCTTC CSVSLAGQPYNEQFF
few TRBJ2-5 TRBV3-1 . TGTGCCAGCAGCACTCGAACAGGACAAGAGACCCAGTACTTC CASSTRTGQETQYF
many TRBJ2-7 TRBV6-2/TRBV6-3 TRBD2 TGTGCCAGCACAGAGGCTAGCGGGGTGTACGAGCAGTACTTC CASTEASGVYEQYF
many TRBJ1-1 TRBV18 . TGTGCCAGCTCACCACCTGGACAGCTTGAAGCTTTCTTT CASSPPGQLEAFF
. TRBJ2-3 TRBV5-5 TRBD1 TGTGCCAGCAGAAGACAGGGGATGGATACGCAGTATTTT CASRRQGMDTQYF
. TRBJ2-1 TRBV20-1 . TGCAGTGCTAGGCGAGGGGACAATGAGCAGTTCTTC CSARRGDNEQFF
many TRBJ2-7 TRBV20-1 . TGCAGTGGTGAACCACTAGTGGGCGAGCAGTACTTC CSGEPLVGEQYF
many TRBJ1-4 TRBV7-2 . TGTGCCAGCAGCTCGAGCGGGGTCCCTAATGAAAAACTGTTTTTT CASSSSGVPNEKLFF
many TRBJ1-2 TRBV6-6 TRBD1 TGTGCCAGCAGTTACTCACAGGGGCCACGCCAGGATGGCTACACCTTC CASSYSQGPRQDGYTF